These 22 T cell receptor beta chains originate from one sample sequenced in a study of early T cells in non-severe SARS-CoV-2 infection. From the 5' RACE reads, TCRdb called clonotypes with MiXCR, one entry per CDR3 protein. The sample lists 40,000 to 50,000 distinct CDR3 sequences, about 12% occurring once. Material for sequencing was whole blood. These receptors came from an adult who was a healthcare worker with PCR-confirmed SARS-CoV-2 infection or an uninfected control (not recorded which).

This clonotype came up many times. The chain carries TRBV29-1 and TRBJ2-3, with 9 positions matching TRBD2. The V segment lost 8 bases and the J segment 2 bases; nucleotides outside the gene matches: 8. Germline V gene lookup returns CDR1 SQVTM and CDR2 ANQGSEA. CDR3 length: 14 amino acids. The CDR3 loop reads CSTQTSGYTDTQYF. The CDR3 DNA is TGCAGCACCCAGACTAGCGGATACACAGATACGCAGTATTTT.

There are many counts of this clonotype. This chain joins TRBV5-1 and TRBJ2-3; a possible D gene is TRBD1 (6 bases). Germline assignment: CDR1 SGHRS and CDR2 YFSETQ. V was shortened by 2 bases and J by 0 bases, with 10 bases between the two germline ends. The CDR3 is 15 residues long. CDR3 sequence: CASSLQGPSTDTQYF. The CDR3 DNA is TGCGCCAGCAGCTTACAGGGCCCTAGCACAGATACGCAGTATTTT.

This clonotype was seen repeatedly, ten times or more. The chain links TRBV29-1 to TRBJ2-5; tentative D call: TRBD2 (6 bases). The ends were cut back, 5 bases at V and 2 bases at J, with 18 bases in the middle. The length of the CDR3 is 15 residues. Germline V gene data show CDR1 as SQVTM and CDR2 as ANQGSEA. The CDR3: CSVLPRGRTQETQYF. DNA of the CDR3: TGCAGCGTTTTACCGCGGGGTAGGACTCAAGAGACCCAGTACTTC.

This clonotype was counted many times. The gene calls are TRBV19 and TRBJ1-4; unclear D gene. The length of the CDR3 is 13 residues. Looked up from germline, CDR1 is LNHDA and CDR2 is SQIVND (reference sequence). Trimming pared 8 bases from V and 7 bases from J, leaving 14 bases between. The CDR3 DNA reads TGTGCCAGTGCACCGGGCCTAGGTGAAAAACTGTTTTTT. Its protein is CASAPGLGEKLFF.

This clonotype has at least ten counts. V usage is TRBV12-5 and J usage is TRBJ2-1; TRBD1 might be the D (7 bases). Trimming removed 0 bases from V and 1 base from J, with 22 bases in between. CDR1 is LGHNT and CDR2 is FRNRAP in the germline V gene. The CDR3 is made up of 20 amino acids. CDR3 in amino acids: CASGLVVSGGWLASYNEQFF. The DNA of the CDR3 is TGTGCTAGTGGTTTGGTAGTCTCAGGGGGTTGGCTAGCGTCCTACAATGAGCAGTTCTTC.

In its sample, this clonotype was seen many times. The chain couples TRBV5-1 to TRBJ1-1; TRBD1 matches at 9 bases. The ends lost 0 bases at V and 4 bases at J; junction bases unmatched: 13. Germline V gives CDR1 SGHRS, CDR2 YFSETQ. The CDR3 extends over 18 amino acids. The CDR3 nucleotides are TGCGCCAGCAGCTTGGGGCCGACGGGACAGGGCCCCAGCACTGAAGCTTTCTTT. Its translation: CASSLGPTGQGPSTEAFF.

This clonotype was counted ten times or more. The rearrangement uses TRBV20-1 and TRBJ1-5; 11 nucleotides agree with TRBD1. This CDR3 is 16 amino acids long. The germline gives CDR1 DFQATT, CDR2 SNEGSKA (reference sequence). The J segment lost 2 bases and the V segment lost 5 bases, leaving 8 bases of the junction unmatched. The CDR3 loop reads CSAGGQGAAGNQPQHF. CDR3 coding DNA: TGCAGTGCTGGTGGACAGGGGGCGGCCGGCAATCAGCCCCAGCATTTT.

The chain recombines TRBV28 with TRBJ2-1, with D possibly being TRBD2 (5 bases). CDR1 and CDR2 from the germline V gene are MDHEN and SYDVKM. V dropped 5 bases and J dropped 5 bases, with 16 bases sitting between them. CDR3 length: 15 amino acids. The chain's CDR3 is CASSPQEAPNNEQFF. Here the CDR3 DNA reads TGTGCCAGCAGTCCTCAGGAGGCCCCCAACAATGAGCAGTTCTTC.

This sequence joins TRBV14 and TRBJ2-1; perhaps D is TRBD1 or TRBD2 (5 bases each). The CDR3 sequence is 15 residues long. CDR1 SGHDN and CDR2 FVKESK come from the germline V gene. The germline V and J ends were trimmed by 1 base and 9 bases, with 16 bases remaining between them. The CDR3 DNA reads TGTGCCAGCAGCCAAGTCCTGGCAGGGAGCGGTGAGCAGTTCTTC. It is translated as CASSQVLAGSGEQFF.

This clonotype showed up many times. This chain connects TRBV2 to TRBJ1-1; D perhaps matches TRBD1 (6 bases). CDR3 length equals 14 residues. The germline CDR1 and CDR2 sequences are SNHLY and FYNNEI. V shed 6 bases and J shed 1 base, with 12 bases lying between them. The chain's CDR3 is CASRAGQSNTEAFF. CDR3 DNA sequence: TGTGCCAGCAGGGCGGGACAATCGAACACTGAAGCTTTCTTT.

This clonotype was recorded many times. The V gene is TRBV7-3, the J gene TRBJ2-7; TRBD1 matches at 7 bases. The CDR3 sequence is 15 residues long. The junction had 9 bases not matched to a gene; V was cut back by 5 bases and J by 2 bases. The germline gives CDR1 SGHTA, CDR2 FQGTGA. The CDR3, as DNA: TGTGCCAGCAGCCCCCGCGGGCAGGGGGCCTACGAGCAGTACTTC. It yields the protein CASSPRGQGAYEQYF.

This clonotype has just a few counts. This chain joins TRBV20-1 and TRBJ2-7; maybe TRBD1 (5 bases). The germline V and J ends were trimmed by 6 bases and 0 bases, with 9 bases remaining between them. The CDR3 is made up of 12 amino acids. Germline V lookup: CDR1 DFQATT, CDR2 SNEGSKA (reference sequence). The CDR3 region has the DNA TGCAGTGCGAGACAGAGCTCCTACGAGCAGTACTTC. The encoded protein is CSARQSSYEQYF.

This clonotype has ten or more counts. In nucleotides, the CDR3 is TGTGCCAGCAGTTTCGCTAGCAGGAACACCGGGGAGCTGTTTTTT. Its protein product is CASSFASRNTGELFF. V gene TRBV12-3 or TRBV12-4 combines with J gene TRBJ2-2, with D tentatively TRBD2 (5 bases). CDR3 length: 15 residues. Between the trimmed V and J ends, which lost 3 bases and 1 base, there was a span of 9 bases.

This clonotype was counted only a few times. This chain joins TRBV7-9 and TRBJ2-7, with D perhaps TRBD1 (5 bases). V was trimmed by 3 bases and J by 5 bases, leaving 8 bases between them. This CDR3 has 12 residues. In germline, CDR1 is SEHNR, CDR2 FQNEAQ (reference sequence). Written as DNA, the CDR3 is TGTGCCAGCAGCTTTCAGGGAAACGAGCAGTACTTC. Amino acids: CASSFQGNEQYF.

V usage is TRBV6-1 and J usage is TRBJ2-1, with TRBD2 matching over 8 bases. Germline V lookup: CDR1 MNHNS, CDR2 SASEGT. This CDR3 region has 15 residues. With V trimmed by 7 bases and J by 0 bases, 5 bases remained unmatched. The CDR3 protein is CASKPLADSYNEQFF. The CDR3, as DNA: TGTGCCAGCAAACCACTAGCGGACTCCTACAATGAGCAGTTCTTC.

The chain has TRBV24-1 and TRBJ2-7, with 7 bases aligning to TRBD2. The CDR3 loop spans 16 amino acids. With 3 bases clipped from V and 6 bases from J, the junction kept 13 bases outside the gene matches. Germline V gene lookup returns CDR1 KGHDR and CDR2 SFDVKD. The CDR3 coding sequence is TGTGCCACCAGTGATCCGTCGGCTAGCGGTTCCATCGAGCAGTACTTC. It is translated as CATSDPSASGSIEQYF.

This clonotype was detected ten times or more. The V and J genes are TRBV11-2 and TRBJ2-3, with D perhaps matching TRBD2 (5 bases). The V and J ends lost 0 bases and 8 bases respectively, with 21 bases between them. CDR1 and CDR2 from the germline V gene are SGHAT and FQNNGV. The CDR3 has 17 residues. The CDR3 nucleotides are TGTGCCAGCAGCTTAGATCGGGAAGGGTCCTTAATAATTACGCAGTATTTT. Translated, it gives CASSLDREGSLIITQYF.

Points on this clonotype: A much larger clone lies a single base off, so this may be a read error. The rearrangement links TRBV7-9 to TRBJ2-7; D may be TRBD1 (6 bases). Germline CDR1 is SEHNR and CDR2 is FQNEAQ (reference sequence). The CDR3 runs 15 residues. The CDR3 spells CPSSLTTGLLIEQYF. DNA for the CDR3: TGTCCCAGCAGCCTAACTACAGGGCTTTTGATCGAGCAGTACTTC. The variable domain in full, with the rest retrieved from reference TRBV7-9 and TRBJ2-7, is DTGVSQNPRHKITKRGQNVTFRCDPISEHNRLYWYRQTLGQGPEFLTYFQNEAQLEKSRLLSDRFSAERPKGSFSTLEIQRTEQGDSAMYLCPSSLTTGLLIEQYFGPGTRLTVT.

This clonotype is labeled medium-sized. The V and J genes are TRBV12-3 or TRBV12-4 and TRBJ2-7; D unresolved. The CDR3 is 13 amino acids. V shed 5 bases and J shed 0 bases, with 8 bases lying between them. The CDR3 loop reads CASSPGPSYEQYF. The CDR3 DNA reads TGTGCCAGCAGTCCTGGACCCTCCTACGAGCAGTACTTC.

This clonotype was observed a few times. The DNA for the CDR3 is TGCGCCAGCAGCTTGGCCGGCAGCTCCTACGAGCAGTACTTC. Translated, it gives CASSLAGSSYEQYF. The V call is TRBV5-1, the J call TRBJ2-7; D not resolved. The V gene's germline CDR1 is SGHRS and CDR2 YFSETQ. The CDR3 has 14 residues. The V end was cut by 0 bases, the J end by 0 bases, with 7 bases between.

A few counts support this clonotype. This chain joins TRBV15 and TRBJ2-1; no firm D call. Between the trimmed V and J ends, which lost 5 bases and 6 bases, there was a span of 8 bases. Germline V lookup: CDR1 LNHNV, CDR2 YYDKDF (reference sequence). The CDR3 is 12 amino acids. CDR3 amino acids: CATSFLPNEQFF. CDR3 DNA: TGTGCCACCAGCTTCCTTCCCAATGAGCAGTTCTTC.

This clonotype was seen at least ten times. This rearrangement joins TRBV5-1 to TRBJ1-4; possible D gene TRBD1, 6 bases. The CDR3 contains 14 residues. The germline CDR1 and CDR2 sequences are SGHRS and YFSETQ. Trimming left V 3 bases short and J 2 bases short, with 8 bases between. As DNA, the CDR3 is TGCGCCAGCAGCTCACAGGGTACTAATGAAAAACTGTTTTTT. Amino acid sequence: CASSSQGTNEKLFF. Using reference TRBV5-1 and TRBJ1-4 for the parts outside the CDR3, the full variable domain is KAGVTQTPRYLIKTRGQQVTLSCSPISGHRSVSWYQQTPGQGLQFLFEYFSETQRNKGNFPGRFSGRQFSNSRSEMNVSTLELGDSALYLCASSSQGTNEKLFFGSGTQLSVL.